This T cell receptor beta chain was captured by sequencing in a study of identifying expanded T cells in peripheral blood. The CDR3 runs 16 residues. Germline assignment: CDR1 SNHLY and CDR2 FYNNEI. V trimming: 4 bases; J trimming: 7 bases; junction bases outside the gene matches: 9. Clones were read by immunoSEQ multiplex PCR, and TCRdb kept only the in-frame ones, dropping some. The sample holds 100,000 to 150,000 clones, 70% to 90% seen once. The TCR comes from a person between 18 and 69 years old in good health. Sequenced sample: blood. The V and J genes are TRBV2 and TRBJ2-1, with 11 bases aligning to TRBD2. The CDR3 here is CASSGEGLAGGNEQFF. The CDR3 DNA is TGTGCCAGCAGTGGGGAGGGATTAGCGGGAGGGAATGAGCAGTTCTTC.